The 11 T cell receptor beta chains in this list originate from one sample, sequenced in a study of PD-1 blockade in classical Hodgkin lymphoma. Sequenced by immunoSEQ multiplex PCR; TCRdb stores in-frame clones only, minus some. The data hold about 47,000 clones, with 80% observed a single time. This sample's time point: cycle 4 day 1 (C4D1), after more than five weeks of nivolumab. In every patient, relapse followed autologous stem cell transplantation, while exposure to brentuximab vedotin differed. This material consisted of peripheral blood mononuclear cells (PBMCs), taken before the fourth cycle of nivolumab. These receptors were obtained from a human donor with classical Hodgkin lymphoma.

The CDR3, as DNA: TGTGCCAGCAGTCTCGGGGACTTTGAAAAACTGTTTTTT. It yields the protein CASSLGDFEKLFF. J is TRBJ1-4 and V is TRBV6-6, with D possibly TRBD1 on 5 matching bases. V was trimmed by 5 bases and J by 7 bases, leaving 11 bases between them. The CDR3 contains 13 residues. CDR1 is MNHNY and CDR2 is SVGAGI in the germline V gene (reference sequence).

The chain combines TRBV7-2 with TRBJ2-1, with 10 bases that match TRBD2. The germline V gene has CDR1 SGHTA and CDR2 FQGNSA. The CDR3 runs to 15 residues. Trimming took 5 bases from V and 8 from J; bases not matched to a gene: 9. The CDR3 coding sequence is TGTGCCAGCAGCCCGGGTTCTAGCGGGAGCTATGAGCAGTTCTTC. It encodes CASSPGSSGSYEQFF.

V and J are TRBV10-3 and TRBJ1-1, with 8 bases lining up with TRBD1. Germline loops: CDR1 ENHRY, CDR2 SYGVKD. The V gene end was trimmed by 9 bases and the J gene end by 2 bases; junction bases not matched to a gene: 2. This CDR3 comprises 12 residues. CDR3 coding DNA: TGTGCCATTGGGACAGGAAACACTGAAGCTTTCTTT. Translation: CAIGTGNTEAFF.

This chain connects TRBV7-9 to TRBJ1-2; possibly TRBD1 for D (6 bases). Germline V lookup: CDR1 SEHNR, CDR2 FQNEAQ (reference sequence). With 0 bases removed from V and 8 bases from J, the gap between germline ends came to 10 bases. This CDR3 is 13 amino acids long. CDR3 residues: CASSLAQGKGYTF. In DNA, the CDR3 is TGTGCCAGCAGCTTAGCACAGGGTAAGGGCTACACCTTC.

This chain joins TRBV27 and TRBJ2-6, with D tentatively TRBD1 (5 bases). V gave up 4 bases and J gave up 1 base, with 11 bases separating them. The CDR3 covers 16 residues. CDR1 MNHEY and CDR2 SMNVEV come from the germline V gene (reference sequence). The CDR3 spells CASSWGSLSGANVLTF. The DNA for the CDR3 is TGTGCCAGCAGTTGGGGCAGCCTGTCTGGGGCCAACGTCCTGACTTTC.

About this clone: Germline and junction disagree at one end, which may indicate a read error. The chain is built from TRBV5-4 and TRBJ2-7; 7 positions match TRBD2. This CDR3 spans 16 amino acids. Germline CDR1 and CDR2: SGHNT and YYREEE (reference sequence). The CDR3 reads CASSPLEAGPPYEQYF. DNA of the CDR3: TGCGCCAGCAGCCCCCTGGAAGCGGGACCACCCTACGAGCAGTACTTC.

Only a few counts were recorded for this clone. The chain uses TRBV5-4 and TRBJ1-2; 7 bases are shared with TRBD1. V lost 2 bases to trimming and J lost 3 bases; unmatched junction nucleotides: 10. The CDR3 loop spans 16 amino acids. Germline V gives CDR1 SGHNT, CDR2 YYREEE (reference sequence). The CDR3 DNA is TGTGCCAGCAGCTTACCCCCCCCCGGGACAGACTATGGCTACACCTTC. This sequence encodes CASSLPPPGTDYGYTF.

The chain has TRBV5-5 and TRBJ2-2; 9 bases fit TRBD2. Germline V gene data show CDR1 as SGHKS and CDR2 as YYEKEE (reference sequence). V was clipped by 1 base and J by 4 bases; unmatched bases: 5. The CDR3 loop spans 16 amino acids. CDR3 sequence: CASSLYSGSGTGELFF. The CDR3 DNA is TGTGCCAGCAGCTTGTATAGCGGGAGCGGCACCGGGGAGCTGTTTTTT.

The V call is TRBV7-9, the J call TRBJ1-4; weak D call: TRBD1 (5 bases). Germline assignment: CDR1 SEHNR and CDR2 FQNEAQ (reference sequence). This CDR3 is built from 16 residues. Trimming cost V 5 bases and J 7 bases, with 20 bases left between them. Written as DNA, the CDR3 is TGTGCCAGCAGCCCGCAACGGTGGGGGGAGAGTGAAAAACTGTTTTTT. It encodes CASSPQRWGESEKLFF.

The V call is TRBV7-9, the J call TRBJ2-5, with 10 nucleotides matching TRBD2. J lost 2 bases, V lost 1 base, and 7 bases had no gene match. Looked up from germline, CDR1 is SEHNR and CDR2 is FQNEAQ (reference sequence). This CDR3 spans 17 amino acids. CDR3 protein: CASSLGLETSGQETQYF. The CDR3 DNA is TGTGCCAGCAGCTTAGGCTTGGAGACTAGCGGGCAAGAGACCCAGTACTTC.

This rearrangement joins TRBV27 to TRBJ1-3; D perhaps matches TRBD1 (6 bases). The CDR3 totals 16 residues. V was cut by 6 bases and J by 3 bases, with 18 bases left in between. CDR1 is MNHEY, CDR2 SMNVEV, per germline (reference sequence). This CDR3 is CASSYTGGIGGNTIYF. The CDR3 nucleotides read TGTGCCAGCAGCTACACGGGGGGCATCGGTGGAAACACCATATATTTT.